This T cell receptor beta chain was identified during a study of early T cells in non-severe SARS-CoV-2 infection (dated by TCRdb to the early 2020s). With regard to the full study: Because TCR sequencing was done on bulk RNA from unsorted whole blood, the alpha and beta chains could not be paired. General conclusions and limits of the study: Matching against VDJdb was skewed toward anti-spike CD8 responses, likely underestimated virus-specific expansions, and missed private and CD4 specificities.

Library preparation employed 5' RACE. Sequencing instrument: NextSeq 500. Unique molecular identifiers were attached to individual cDNA molecules in the TCR library protocol so that sequencing error and PCR bias could be corrected. Sequencing covered both TCR alpha and beta chains, and within each sample the abundances of alpha and beta sequences were tightly co-correlated. The paper's processing steps were these. Decombinator V4 was used to perform V gene, J gene and CDR3 annotation of TCR sequences. Expanded TCRs were defined as changing significantly between any two time points under a Poisson model with p below 0.0001. TCR abundances were normalised to the total number of TCRs sequenced in each sample and reported as counts per million. MAIT TCRs were defined by TRAV1-2 paired with TRAJ12, TRAJ20 or TRAJ33, and iNKT TCRs by TRAV10 paired with TRAJ18. VDJdb, accessed 1 November 2021, was searched for CMV, EBV and SARS-CoV-2 annotated TCRs, excluding TCRs annotated for multiple antigens. In TCRdb, the public reads were trimmed at Q25 with fastp and aligned with MiXCR, with productive beta chains retained. CDR3 protein sequences are deduplicated, and each keeps its most common genes and DNA. These V and J calls originate from TCRdb's pipeline instead of the authors' own analysis. Present in this sample are about 55,000 distinct CDR3 sequences, approximately 15% of which were seen just once. The ten largest make up approximately 9.1% of the sample.

This clonotype registers as medium-sized (0.01 to 0.1%) within its sample. What antigen it recognizes has not been identified. There are no base qualities to consult, and no much larger clone falls within one base. A case-control design nested within a healthcare worker cohort in London, UK, was used, with weekly nasopharyngeal swab PCR tests and blood sampling performed. Between 23 and 31 March 2020, the week of the UK lockdown, healthcare workers were enrolled and then followed up weekly for as long as 16 weeks. Here V drops 7 bases and J drops 0 bases, and the junction holds 6 bases not matched to any gene. According to the germline V gene (reference sequence), CDR1 reads DFQATT and CDR2 reads SNEGSKA. The CDR3 goes from the cysteine to the phenylalanine over 14 residues. The kept DNA is CDR3 alone, 42 bases in frame from the first base.

The sample in question was whole blood, obtained at baseline. The chain is made from TRBV20-1 and TRBJ2-1, with 7 bases matching TRBD2. The sequence derives from an adult who was a healthcare worker with PCR-confirmed SARS-CoV-2 infection or an uninfected control (not recorded which). The CDR3 region: CSVRGGSSYNEQFF. The DNA sequence follows: TGCAGTGTTCGAGGCGGGAGCTCCTACAATGAGCAGTTCTTC.